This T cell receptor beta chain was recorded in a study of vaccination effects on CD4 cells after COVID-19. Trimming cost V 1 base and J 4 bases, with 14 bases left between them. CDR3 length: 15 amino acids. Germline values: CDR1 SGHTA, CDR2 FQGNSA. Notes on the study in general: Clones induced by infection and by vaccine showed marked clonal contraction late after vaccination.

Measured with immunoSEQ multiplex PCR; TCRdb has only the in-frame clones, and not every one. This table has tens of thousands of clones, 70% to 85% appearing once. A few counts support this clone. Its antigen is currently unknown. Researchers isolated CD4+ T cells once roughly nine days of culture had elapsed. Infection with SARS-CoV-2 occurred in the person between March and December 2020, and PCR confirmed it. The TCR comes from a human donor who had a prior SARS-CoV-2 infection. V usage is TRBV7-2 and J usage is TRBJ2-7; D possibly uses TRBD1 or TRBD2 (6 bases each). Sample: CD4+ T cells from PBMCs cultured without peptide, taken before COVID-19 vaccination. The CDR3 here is CASSLDSGGGYEQYF. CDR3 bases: TGTGCCAGCAGCTTAGATTCCGGGGGCGGGTACGAGCAGTACTTC.